A single sample gave rise to the 23 T cell receptor beta chains below, sequenced in a study of shared clonotypes between healthy human individuals. Using immunoSEQ multiplex PCR, the repertoire was profiled, and TCRdb retains in-frame clones only, with some absent. The table lists 1,100,000 or so clones, about 80% of them singletons. The sequencing input was memory CD4+ T cells from PBMCs. Regarding subset: CD45RA-negative fraction. All receptors come from a man younger than 35 in good health. Some clones in this sample may be carry-over from other donors' samples.

This sequence joins TRBV6-5 and TRBJ2-1; 11 bases fit TRBD2. The germline gives CDR1 MNHEY, CDR2 SVGAGI. V was pared by 5 bases and J by 16 bases, with 4 bases of the junction left unmatched. The CDR3 is 11 residues long. The CDR3 DNA follows: TGTGCCAGCAGTGGTAGCGGGAGGGAATTCTTC. Encoded protein: CASSGSGREFF.

V is TRBV15 and J is TRBJ1-2; D remains unclear. CDR3 length: 12 residues. V lost 0 bases, J lost 7 bases, and 6 bases lay in between. Germline CDR1 is LNHNV and CDR2 is YYDKDF (reference sequence). CDR3 bases: TGTGCCACCAGCAGAGATTCAGGTGGCTACACCTTC. Its translation is CATSRDSGGYTF.

This clone came up once. The CDR3 spells CASSPLIGKPYGYTF. The DNA of the CDR3 is TGTGCCAGCTCACCACTGATCGGGAAGCCCTATGGCTACACCTTC. V gene TRBV18 combines with J gene TRBJ1-2; D is unresolved. CDR1 and CDR2 (germline): KGHSH, LQKENI. The CDR3 contains 15 residues. Trimming took off 1 base at V and 4 bases at J, with 13 bases between the two ends.

This sequence joins TRBV28 and TRBJ1-2, with D possibly being TRBD1 (6 bases). V was cut by 7 bases and J by 4 bases, with 16 bases left in between. This CDR3 comprises 14 residues. CDR1 is MDHEN and CDR2 is SYDVKM in the germline V gene. The CDR3 here is CASKSPTGFYGYTF. DNA of the CDR3: TGTGCCAGCAAATCGCCTACAGGGTTCTATGGCTACACCTTC.

The genes are TRBV29-1 and TRBJ2-1, with D possibly being TRBD1 (7 bases). Germline-derived CDR1 and CDR2 are SQVTM and ANQGSEA. The CDR3 is made up of 12 amino acids. Trimming stripped 4 bases from V and 7 bases from J, with 11 bases between. The CDR3 protein is CSVVPGGNEQFF. The CDR3 nucleotides read TGCAGCGTTGTTCCAGGGGGGAATGAGCAGTTCTTC.

This rearrangement joins TRBV4-1 to TRBJ1-2; D remains ambiguous. Germline CDR1 MGHRA, CDR2 YSYEKL. Trimming pared 1 base from V and 4 bases from J, leaving 10 bases between. The CDR3 spans 14 residues. For the CDR3, the DNA is TGCGCCAGCAGCCAAGGGACTAATTCCTATGGCTACACCTTC. Protein: CASSQGTNSYGYTF.

This clone showed up just a few times. Possible read error: a much larger clone is one base away. At the DNA level, this CDR3 is encoded by other sequences in the same sample as well. The chain has TRBV29-1 and TRBJ1-1, with D possibly being TRBD1 (5 bases). The germline gives CDR1 SQVTM, CDR2 ANQGSEA. The CDR3 has 15 residues. V lost 4 bases to trimming and J lost 0 bases, with 15 bases between them. CDR3 sequence reads: CSVAPGWGMNTEAFF. The CDR3 bases are TGCAGCGTTGCCCCTGGGTGGGGGATGAACACTGAAGCTTTCTTT.

This clone was seen just once. V is TRBV30 and J is TRBJ2-1, with 7 bases that match TRBD1. The CDR3 is 12 residues long. V lost 0 bases to trimming and J lost 10 bases; unmatched junction nucleotides: 3. Germline V lookup: CDR1 GTSNPN, CDR2 SVGIG (reference sequence). The CDR3 loop reads CAWSVGGWEQFF. Written as DNA, the CDR3 is TGTGCCTGGAGTGTAGGGGGCTGGGAGCAGTTCTTC.

The chain couples TRBV6-1 to TRBJ1-2, with D possibly TRBD1 on 6 matching bases. This CDR3 comprises 15 residues. Germline V lookup: CDR1 MNHNS, CDR2 SASEGT. With 1 base removed from V and 8 bases from J, the gap between germline ends came to 17 bases. Here the CDR3 reads CASSEDEQGFRGYTF. CDR3 nucleotides: TGTGCCAGCAGTGAAGACGAACAGGGATTTCGGGGCTACACCTTC.

This chain connects TRBV27 to TRBJ2-5; 9 nucleotides agree with TRBD2. V lost 0 bases to trimming and J lost 1 base; unmatched junction nucleotides: 0. Germline CDR1 and CDR2: MNHEY and SMNVEV (reference sequence). The length of the CDR3 is 15 residues. For the CDR3, the DNA is TGTGCCAGCAGTTTATCGACTAGCGGCCAAGAGACCCAGTACTTC. Encoded protein: CASSLSTSGQETQYF.

This clone occurred once. This sequence joins TRBV18 and TRBJ1-1; TRBD1 matches 7 bases. V trimming: 7 bases; J trimming: 5 bases; junction bases outside the gene matches: 4. The CDR3 spans 12 residues. Per the germline V gene, CDR1 is KGHSH and CDR2 is LQKENI. For the CDR3, the DNA is TGTGCCAGCTTAGGCAGGGGGACTGAAGCTTTCTTT. Translated, it gives CASLGRGTEAFF.

This clone has a single count. The chain links TRBV19 to TRBJ1-2; 8 positions match TRBD1. Germline CDR1 LNHDA, CDR2 SQIVND (reference sequence). This CDR3 has 13 amino acids. The V segment lost 6 bases and the J segment 4 bases; nucleotides outside the gene matches: 4. In DNA form, the CDR3 reads TGTGCCAGTAGAGACAGGGGCCGCTATGGCTACACCTTC. Amino acids: CASRDRGRYGYTF.

Notes on this clone: Other DNA sequences from this sample encode an identical CDR3 as well. The chain carries TRBV5-1 and TRBJ2-3; 11 bases agree with TRBD2. Germline V gives CDR1 SGHRS, CDR2 YFSETQ. With 0 bases clipped from V and 3 bases from J, the junction kept 0 bases outside the gene matches. The CDR3 runs to 15 residues. CDR3 region: CASSLVAGGTDTQYF. CDR3 DNA sequence: TGCGCCAGCAGCTTGGTAGCGGGAGGGACAGATACGCAGTATTTT.

The gene calls are TRBV19 and TRBJ1-5, with D tentatively TRBD1 (6 bases). The V end lost 8 bases, the J end lost 2 bases, and 28 bases lay between the germline ends. Per the germline V gene, CDR1 is LNHDA and CDR2 is SQIVND (reference sequence). This CDR3 is 19 amino acids long. CDR3 coding DNA: TGTGCCAGTTCCGGGGGAGGCAGGGGAAACGCGGTCGGCAATCAGCCCCAGCATTTT. It is translated as CASSGGGRGNAVGNQPQHF.

The chain recombines TRBV5-5 with TRBJ1-5, with TRBD1 matching over 7 bases. V lost 4 bases to trimming and J lost 0 bases; unmatched junction nucleotides: 4. The CDR3 runs to 15 residues. Germline V gene data show CDR1 as SGHKS and CDR2 as YYEKEE (reference sequence). In nucleotides, the CDR3 is TGTGCCAGCAGCCGGGGGGACAGTAGCAATCAGCCCCAGCATTTT. Its translation: CASSRGDSSNQPQHF.

The chain couples TRBV15 to TRBJ1-1; D remains ambiguous. The CDR3 spans 15 residues. Germline assignment: CDR1 LNHNV and CDR2 YYDKDF (reference sequence). With 2 bases removed from V and 6 bases from J, the gap between germline ends came to 16 bases. This CDR3 reads CATSRSLERPPEAFF. The CDR3 nucleotides read TGTGCCACCAGCAGAAGTCTCGAGCGGCCCCCTGAAGCTTTCTTT.

This chain uses TRBV6-6 with TRBJ1-5, with 8 bases matching TRBD1. The length of the CDR3 is 16 residues. In germline, CDR1 is MNHNY, CDR2 SVGAGI (reference sequence). V lost 0 bases and J lost 7; bases outside the gene matches: 8. This CDR3 reads CASSYSMGQAPQPQHF. The CDR3 DNA reads as TGTGCCAGCAGTTACTCGATGGGACAGGCACCCCAGCCCCAGCATTTT.

The rearrangement joins TRBV6-5 to TRBJ1-1; no definite D call. The CDR3 consists of 13 residues. Germline-derived CDR1 and CDR2 are MNHEY and SVGAGI. CDR3 residues: CRRSGFMNTEAFF. CDR3 nucleotide sequence: TGTCGCCGGTCGGGTTTTATGAACACTGAAGCTTTCTTT.

The chain uses TRBV19 and TRBJ2-3; TRBD2 aligns across 14 bases. With V trimmed by 6 bases and J by 4 bases, 6 bases remained unmatched. Germline V lookup: CDR1 LNHDA, CDR2 SQIVND (reference sequence). This CDR3 contains 16 residues. CDR3 amino acids: CASRGLAGAYADTQYF. The CDR3 DNA reads TGTGCCAGTAGGGGACTAGCGGGAGCGTATGCAGATACGCAGTATTTT.

In its sample, this clone was seen many times. Other nucleotide sequences in the sample specify the same CDR3. J is TRBJ1-2 and V is TRBV27; 7 nucleotides agree with TRBD1. Germline V lookup: CDR1 MNHEY, CDR2 SMNVEV (reference sequence). The CDR3 has 13 amino acids. The V and J ends lost 4 bases and 4 bases, in that order; junction bases with no gene match: 3. The CDR3 loop is CASSSTGSYGYTF. As DNA, the CDR3 is TGTGCCAGCAGTTCGACAGGGTCCTATGGCTACACCTTC.

The sample holds one count of this clone. CDR3 in amino acids: CASSLGQGRVWGYTF. The CDR3 DNA follows: TGTGCCAGCAGTTTAGGACAGGGGAGGGTTTGGGGCTACACCTTC. The chain joins TRBV28 to TRBJ1-2, with 9 bases lining up with TRBD1. The CDR3 has 15 amino acids. From germline, CDR1 is MDHEN and CDR2 SYDVKM. V lost 2 bases to trimming and J lost 8 bases; unmatched junction nucleotides: 9.

This clone was found a few times. The genes are TRBV7-2 and TRBJ1-3; 10 nucleotides line up with TRBD1. This CDR3 has 16 amino acids. CDR1 and CDR2 (germline): SGHTA, FQGNSA. J was trimmed by 4 bases and V by 2 bases; bases with no gene match: 5. The CDR3 is CASSLRQGAPGNTIYF. Written as DNA, the CDR3 is TGTGCCAGCAGCTTACGACAGGGGGCGCCCGGAAACACCATATATTTT. Supplemented by reference TRBV7-2 and TRBJ1-3, the full variable domain reads GAGVSQSPSNKVTEKGKDVELRCDPISGHTALYWYRQSLGQGLEFLIYFQGNSAPDKSGLPSDRFSAERTGGSVSTLTIQRTQQEDSAVYLCASSLRQGAPGNTIYFGEGSWLTVV.

The chain couples TRBV7-9 to TRBJ1-5; perhaps TRBD1 as D (5 bases). Trimming took 5 bases from V and 2 from J, leaving 13 bases between them. Germline loops: CDR1 SEHNR, CDR2 FQNEAQ (reference sequence). The CDR3 runs to 15 residues. The CDR3 protein is CASSTIGEGNQPQHF. The CDR3 coding sequence is TGTGCCAGCAGCACGATAGGGGAAGGCAATCAGCCCCAGCATTTT. Based on the CDR3 plus reference TRBV7-9 and TRBJ1-5, the full variable domain is DTGVSQNPRHKITKRGQNVTFRCDPISEHNRLYWYRQTLGQGPEFLTYFQNEAQLEKSRLLSDRFSAERPKGSFSTLEIQRTEQGDSAMYLCASSTIGEGNQPQHFGDGTRLSIL.